This T cell receptor beta chain was retrieved from a study of blood T cell repertoires in COVID-19. Source study methods: Amplifying reference gene primers gave estimates of nucleated cell counts. TCRdb keeps only in-frame clones here, not all; method: immunoSEQ multiplex PCR. The DNA gave D and trimming, while V, J and clone size come from that table. Counted here are 150,000 or so clones, approximately 83% occurring once; the ten biggest clones make up around 10%. Trimming left V 4 bases short and J 7 bases short, with 11 bases between. Germline V lookup: CDR1 SGHDN, CDR2 FVKESK. This CDR3 has 13 residues.

The chain couples TRBV14 to TRBJ1-3; unclear D gene. This receptor was taken from a woman aged 55 to 70 with COVID-19, enrolled during active disease. The sequencing input was peripheral blood. CDR3 sequence reads: CASSLGRRNTIYF. CDR3 coding DNA: TGTGCCAGCAGCCTAGGGAGGAGGAACACCATATATTTT.